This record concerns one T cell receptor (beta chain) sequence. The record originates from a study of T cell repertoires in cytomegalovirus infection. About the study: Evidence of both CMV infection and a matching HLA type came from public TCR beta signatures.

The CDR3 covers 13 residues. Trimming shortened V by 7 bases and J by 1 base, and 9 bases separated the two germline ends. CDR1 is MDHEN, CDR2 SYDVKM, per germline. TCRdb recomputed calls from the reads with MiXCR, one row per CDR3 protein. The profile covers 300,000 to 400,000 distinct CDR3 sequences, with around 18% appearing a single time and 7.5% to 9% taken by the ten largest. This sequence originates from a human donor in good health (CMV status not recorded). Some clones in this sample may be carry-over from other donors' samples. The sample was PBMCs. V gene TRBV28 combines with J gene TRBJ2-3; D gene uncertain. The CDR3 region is CASTHTRTDTQYF. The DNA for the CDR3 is TGTGCCAGCACTCATACTCGCACAGATACGCAGTATTTT.